This TCR beta chain was obtained from a study of Graves' ophthalmopathy and Graves' hyperthyroidism. Investigators amplified TCR beta CDR3 regions from RNA transcripts. Second-round multiplex PCR came after a first-round RT-PCR that employed HTBI primers. TCRdb processed the multiplex PCR reads anew with MiXCR; each CDR3 protein has one entry. This sample has about 410,000 distinct CDR3 sequences, with approximately 20% found just once. From germline, CDR1 is SGHTA and CDR2 FQGTGA. CDR3 length equals 13 residues. The ends were cut back, 5 bases at V and 6 bases at J, with 12 bases in the middle. All donors with ophthalmopathy were recorded as having moderate-to-severe activity, CAS ≥3, NOSPECS ≥4 and a duration under 3 months. Excluded were patients with other autoimmune diseases, uncontrolled infections, pregnancy or lactation. This clonotype was seen ten or more times.

The chain combines TRBV7-3 with TRBJ2-3; either TRBD1 or TRBD2 may fit D (5 bases each). The sample comprised peripheral blood. The clonotype comes from a young woman with Graves' ophthalmopathy. For the CDR3, the DNA is TGTGCCAGCAGCCCAACGGGACCCGATACGCAGTATTTT. Its translation: CASSPTGPDTQYF. Supplemented by reference TRBV7-3 and TRBJ2-3, the full variable domain reads GAGVSQTPSNKVTEKGKYVELRCDPISGHTALYWYRQSLGQGPEFLIYFQGTGAADDSGLPNDRFFAVRPEGSVSTLKIQRTERGDSAVYLCASSPTGPDTQYFGPGTRLTVL.